This record concerns one T cell receptor (beta chain) sequence. This sample is drawn from a study of blood T cell repertoires in COVID-19. Profiling relied on immunoSEQ multiplex PCR, and the TCRdb table lists in-frame clones only, not all of them. The sample comprises roughly 160,000 clones, 88% of which are singletons, and around 1.9% rests with the top ten. The CDR3 covers 13 residues. V lost 7 bases to trimming and J lost 2 bases; unmatched junction nucleotides: 4. Germline V gene data show CDR1 as SGDLS and CDR2 as YYNGEE. The V gene is TRBV9, the J gene TRBJ2-5; 8 bases are a match to TRBD1. The TCR was taken from a middle-aged man who had recovered from COVID-19. Sequenced input: peripheral blood. The CDR3 reads CASGGDRQETQYF. CDR3 coding DNA: TGTGCCAGCGGCGGGGACAGGCAAGAGACCCAGTACTTC.